The entry below describes one T cell receptor beta chain. This record comes from a study of shared clonotypes between healthy human individuals. Data came from immunoSEQ multiplex PCR; TCRdb stores just in-frame clones and leaves some out. The sample gives about 960,000 clones, about three quarters of which show up once; around 1.5% is in the top ten. Subsets obtained from CD4+ cells comprised CD45RA+ naive and CD45RA-negative memory cells. V was pared by 7 bases and J by 3 bases, with 18 bases between. Germline CDR1 is SQVTM and CDR2 is ANQGSEA. CDR3 length equals 14 residues. The chain uses TRBV29-1 and TRBJ1-1, with D uncertain. The sequence was collected from a man younger than 30 in good health. The sequencing input was memory CD4+ T cells sorted from blood. Subset of the sample: CD45RA-negative fraction. The CDR3 bases are TGCAGCGCGGGGTCCCTTGGCCCTCACACTGAAGCTTTCTTT. It specifies CSAGSLGPHTEAFF.